This T cell receptor (beta chain) was captured by sequencing in a study of CD8+ T cells in alopecia areata (dated 2018 in TCRdb). Concerning the study at large: The treated patients, all with moderate-to-severe alopecia areata, were enrolled in an open-label pilot trial of oral tofacitinib given at 5 to 10 mg twice daily. Clonality in the scalp was compared among normal scalp (n=4), patchy alopecia areata scalp (n=8), and alopecia totalis/universalis scalp (n=8). TCRbeta CDR3 regions were amplified by immunoSEQ multiplex PCR using 35 Vbeta forward and 13 Jbeta reverse primers. The study used high-throughput TCRbeta sequencing to examine T cell clonal expansion in alopecia areata, in both the C3H/HeJ mouse model and human patients. In humans, TCRbeta sequencing was performed on scalp tissue and on sorted CD4+ and CD8+ peripheral blood T cells from healthy controls and from patients with patchy or totalis/universalis alopecia areata. The SALT score, which quantifies the percentage of affected scalp surface area, was used to measure disease severity in treated patients. Patients received tofacitinib for 6 to 18 months and were then followed off drug for 6 months to check for delayed response and recurrence. Biopsies were taken from tofacitinib-treated patients at baseline and again at 4 and 24 weeks into treatment, and several of those patients also had a later scalp biopsy. RNA was extracted with the PAXgene miRNA kit for fixed scalp, the miRNeasy kit for PBMCs, and the RNeasy kit for mouse skin.

Taken with the paper, the label for time point translates to: four to five weeks on oral tofacitinib. The treatment or condition label of this sample denotes: oral pan-JAK inhibitor, 5-10 mg twice daily. Lesional scalp punch biopsies and peripheral blood were obtained from alopecia areata patients. After PBMCs were isolated by density centrifugation and stained for CD3, CD4 and CD8, a FACSAria was used to sort CD4+ and CD8+ T cells. The full study reports these points: Because the treated cohort was small and included a single nonresponder, larger studies are needed to assess links between baseline CD8+ expansion and response. TCR sequences shared between patients were less clear than in mice, possibly partly because of HLA diversity in the patient population. Compared with normal scalp, lesional scalp, particularly in alopecia totalis/universalis, had higher clonality and more expanded CD8+ clones, which suggests antigenic drive. With tofacitinib, both scalp clonality and the number of expanded CD8+ clones among the top 100 scalp clones went down significantly. Unlike mouse skin, which is dominated by gammadelta T cells, normal human skin has resident alphabeta T cells that are also sequenced, and this complicates analysis of the scalp TCR repertoire. During tofacitinib treatment, many expanded lesional clones remained in scalp and blood, and this persistence may partly explain relapse after treatment is stopped.

The protocol used for the library was the immunoSEQ multiplex PCR assay. To provide template for TCR sequencing, every sample had RNA extracted and reverse transcribed into cDNA. First-strand cDNA was synthesized with SuperScript III using a 2:1 mix of oligo-dT and random hexamers. A synthetic immune receptor repertoire was used to measure amplification bias, and any remaining bias was corrected computationally. In the paper's pipeline: After raw reads were preprocessed to remove errors, the CDR3 was defined following IMGT conventions as running from the conserved cysteine to phenylalanine. To get clonality, Shannon entropy was normalized by log2 of the number of productive unique TCRs and the result was subtracted from 1. CD4 or CD8 identity of scalp clones was inferred by cross-referencing scalp TCRbeta sequences with sorted blood CD4 and CD8 repertoires. TCRdb mirrors the immuneACCESS table, restricted to in-frame sequences. Some clones are absent from its copies; in checked studies, under half trace to an unresolved V gene, and the reason for the others is unknown. D and trimming were read from the DNA, whereas the V and J calls and clone size are those reported in that table. For this sample the table gives under 150,000 clones, of which about 59% were detected only once. Of the sample, 4.5% to 6% falls within the top ten clones.

Notes on this clone: The clone's antigen remains unknown. The sample holds no much larger clone one base away, and base qualities are not on file.

V is shortened by 3 bases, J by 6 bases, and the region joining them spans 15 bases. Taken from the germline V gene (reference sequence), the CDR1 and CDR2 loops are LNHDA and SQIVND. From the cysteine through the phenylalanine, the CDR3 covers 15 amino acids. Just CDR3 DNA is preserved here, 45 bases in frame from base 1. The sequence was obtained from a human donor with alopecia areata. In this chain, TRBV19 is recombined with TRBJ1-5; a weak D assignment points to TRBD1 (6 bases agree). Sequenced here: CD4+ T cells sorted from blood, sampled at week 4, from a patient treated with tofacitinib. The CDR3 reads CASSMGAGGVQPQHF. In nucleotide form, the sequence is TGTGCCAGTAGTATGGGGGCGGGGGGCGTTCAGCCCCAGCATTTT.